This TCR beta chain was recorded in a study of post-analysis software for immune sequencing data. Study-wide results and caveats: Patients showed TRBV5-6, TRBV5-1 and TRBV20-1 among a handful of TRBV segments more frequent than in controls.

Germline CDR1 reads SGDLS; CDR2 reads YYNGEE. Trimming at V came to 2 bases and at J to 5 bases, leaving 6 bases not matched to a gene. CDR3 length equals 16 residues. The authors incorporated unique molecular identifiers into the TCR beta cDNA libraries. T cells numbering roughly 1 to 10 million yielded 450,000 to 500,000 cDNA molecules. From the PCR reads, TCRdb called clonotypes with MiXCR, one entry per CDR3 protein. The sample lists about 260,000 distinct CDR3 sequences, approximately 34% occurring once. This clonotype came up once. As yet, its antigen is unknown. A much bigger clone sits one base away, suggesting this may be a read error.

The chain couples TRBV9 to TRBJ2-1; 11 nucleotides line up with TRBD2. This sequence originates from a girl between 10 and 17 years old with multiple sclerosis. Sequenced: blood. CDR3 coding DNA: TGTGCCAGCAGCGTCACCCTAGCGGGAGGCCACAATGAGCAGTTCTTC. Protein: CASSVTLAGGHNEQFF.